This TCR beta chain was sequenced during a study of human T cells and chemical hapten exposure. Study in general: Patients, predominantly female, presented with alopecia areata, totalis or universalis.

Ten or more counts support this clonotype. Its cognate antigen is unknown. Germline V gene data show CDR1 as SGHTA and CDR2 as FQGNSA. The CDR3 spans 13 residues. V shed 3 bases, J shed 4 bases, and the junction held 2 bases outside the gene matches. TCRdb itself ran the RACE reads through MiXCR, one entry per CDR3 protein. The sample lists tens of thousands of distinct CDR3 sequences, roughly 10% seen once, with approximately 2.2% in the top ten. This sample's time point: patch test 1, 2 weeks after DPC sensitization. Regarding treatment: therapeutic diphenylcyclopropenone sensitization with weekly scalp DPC. Points from the study as a whole: In comparison with controls, expanded TCRs gave rise to a significantly larger number of large CDR3 similarity clusters. Alopecia in the donors means their immune response may deviate from healthy people's. No alteration of TCRs above 1 in 1000 frequency was seen with DPC sensitization.

The receptor's source is a man aged 35 to 55 with alopecia areata. Some clones in this sample may be carry-over from other donors' samples. This chain connects TRBV7-2 to TRBJ2-7; 8 bases match TRBD1. The specimen comprised whole blood, sampled in connection with sensitization to the hapten diphenylcyclopropenone (DPC). CDR3 bases: TGTGCCAGCAGCTTGACAGGGGTTTACGAGCAGTACTTC. Translated, it gives CASSLTGVYEQYF.